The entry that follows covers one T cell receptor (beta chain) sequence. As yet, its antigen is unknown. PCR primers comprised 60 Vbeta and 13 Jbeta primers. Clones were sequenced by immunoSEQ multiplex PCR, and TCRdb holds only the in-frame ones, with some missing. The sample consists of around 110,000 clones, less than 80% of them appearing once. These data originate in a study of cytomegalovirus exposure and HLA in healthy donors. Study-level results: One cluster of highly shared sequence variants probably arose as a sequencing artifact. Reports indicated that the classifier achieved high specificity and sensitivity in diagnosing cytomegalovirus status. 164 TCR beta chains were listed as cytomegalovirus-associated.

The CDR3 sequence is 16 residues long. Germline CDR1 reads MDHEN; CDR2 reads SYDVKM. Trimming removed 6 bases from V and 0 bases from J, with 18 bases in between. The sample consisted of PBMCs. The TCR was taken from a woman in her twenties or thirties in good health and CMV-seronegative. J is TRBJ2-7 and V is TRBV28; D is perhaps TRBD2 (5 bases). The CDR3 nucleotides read TGTGCCAGCAGCTTCCCTCCTGCGGGCCACTCCTACGAGCAGTACTTC. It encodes CASSFPPAGHSYEQYF. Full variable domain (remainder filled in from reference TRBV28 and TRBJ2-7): DVKVTQSSRYLVKRTGEKVFLECVQDMDHENMFWYRQDPGLGLRLIYFSYDVKMKEKGDIPEGYSVSREKKERFSLILESASTNQTSMYLCASSFPPAGHSYEQYFGPGTRLTVT.